The source of this TCR beta chain is a study of T cells after yellow fever vaccination. The CDR3 loop spans 14 amino acids. Germline values: CDR1 MNHEY, CDR2 SVGAGI. TCR cDNA, made by 5'RACE template switching, carried an added universal primer site and UMIs. TCRdb reprocessed the 5' RACE reads with MiXCR, giving one entry per CDR3 protein. The table lists some 300,000 distinct CDR3 sequences, less than 9.5% of them singletons. Note on this clonotype: Its antigen is currently unknown. One junction end disagrees with the germline gene, perhaps due to a read error.

Study results and caveats: At around 95% for CD4 and around 91% for CD8, most primary-vaccination clones showed up again after the booster.

The receptor was derived from a man between 18 and 29 years old who received the YFV17D yellow fever vaccine. The V call is TRBV6-5, the J call TRBJ1-2, with 8 bases aligning to TRBD1. The sample was CD4+ T cells sorted from PBMCs, taken 5 days after the yellow fever booster vaccination. The CDR3 loop reads CASTSAQGAQGYNF. The CDR3 coding sequence is TGTGCCAGCACCAGCGCTCAGGGGGCGCAAGGCTACAACTTC.